The 28 T cell receptor beta chains in this list originate from one sample, sequenced in a study of blood T cell repertoires in COVID-19. Here immunoSEQ multiplex PCR was the method, and the copy in TCRdb shows in-frame clones only, minus some. There are some 220,000 clones in the sample; 85% occur only once, and around 6.4% lies in the top ten. Specimen: peripheral blood. The origin of the receptors is a woman aged 60-70 years with active or convalescent COVID-19.

V and J are TRBV25-1 and TRBJ1-1, with a weak D call TRBD1 (6 bases). Germline CDR1 reads MGHDK; CDR2 reads SYGVNS. The germline V and J ends were trimmed by 4 bases and 1 base, with 7 bases remaining between them. The CDR3 has 13 residues. CDR3 DNA sequence: TGTGCCAGCAGTGGGACAGCGAACACTGAAGCTTTCTTT. Protein: CASSGTANTEAFF. Supplemented by reference TRBV25-1 and TRBJ1-1, the full variable domain reads EADIYQTPRYLVIGTGKKITLECSQTMGHDKMYWYQQDPGMELHLIHYSYGVNSTEKGDLSSESTVSRIRTEHFPLTLESARPSHTSQYLCASSGTANTEAFFGQGTRLTVV.

This chain connects TRBV7-2 to TRBJ2-3, with 11 bases fitting TRBD2. Germline V CDR1 and CDR2: SGHTA, FQGNSA. The V and J ends lost 5 bases and 4 bases, in that order; junction bases with no gene match: 8. CDR3 length: 16 residues. The CDR3 DNA sequence: TGTGCCAGCAGCCCTGGACTAGCGGGCAGGGCAGATACGCAGTATTTT. As protein: CASSPGLAGRADTQYF.

The CDR3, as DNA: TGCGCCAGCAGCCCCTCCCAAGACAGGGGAGCGGATACGCAGTATTTT. This translates into CASSPSQDRGADTQYF. V is TRBV5-1 and J is TRBJ2-3, with 8 bases fitting TRBD1. The trim removed 4 bases at V and 6 bases at J, leaving 13 bases unmatched. The CDR3 totals 16 residues. Per germline, CDR1 SGHRS and CDR2 YFSETQ.

V gene TRBV24-1 combines with J gene TRBJ2-1; D unclear. Trimming removed 3 bases at V and 8 bases at J, with 13 bases between. The CDR3 extends over 14 amino acids. The germline V gene encodes CDR1 KGHDR and CDR2 SFDVKD. The CDR3 bases are TGTGCCACCAGTGATCCCTATACAGCAGATGAGCAGTTCTTC. Translated: CATSDPYTADEQFF.

The J gene is TRBJ2-3, the V gene TRBV5-1; TRBD1 matches at 10 bases. CDR1 is SGHRS and CDR2 is YFSETQ in the germline V gene. The CDR3 loop spans 15 amino acids. Trimming removed 6 bases from V and 4 bases from J; junction bases left unmatched: 8. The CDR3 reads CASKSGTGAADTQYF. CDR3 nucleotide sequence: TGCGCCAGCAAATCCGGGACAGGGGCTGCAGATACGCAGTATTTT. The full variable domain, rest sourced from reference TRBV5-1 and TRBJ2-3, is KAGVTQTPRYLIKTRGQQVTLSCSPISGHRSVSWYQQTPGQGLQFLFEYFSETQRNKGNFPGRFSGRQFSNSRSEMNVSTLELGDSALYLCASKSGTGAADTQYFGPGTRLTVL.

This chain links TRBV4-1 with TRBJ1-1; D not certain. V lost 0 bases and J 4 bases, leaving 15 bases between the germline ends. The CDR3 is 16 residues long. CDR1 is MGHRA and CDR2 is YSYEKL in the germline V gene. The CDR3 here is CASSQDQVLGSTEAFF. As DNA, the CDR3 is TGCGCCAGCAGCCAAGATCAGGTACTCGGAAGCACTGAAGCTTTCTTT.

The J gene is TRBJ2-5, the V gene TRBV3-1 (or the pseudogene TRBV3-2); the match to TRBD1 covers 7 bases. Germline V gene sequence: CDR1 LGHDT, CDR2 YNNKEL (reference sequence). V was clipped by 4 bases and J by 4 bases; unmatched bases: 9. There are 15 residues in the CDR3. Here the CDR3 DNA reads TGTGCCAGCAGCCTCCGGACAGGCGTCGGAGAGACCCAGTACTTC. This gives the protein CASSLRTGVGETQYF.

This clone has more than one count but fewer than ten. This chain connects TRBV24-1 to TRBJ2-2; no definite D call. CDR1 is KGHDR, CDR2 SFDVKD, per germline. The CDR3 consists of 15 residues. Trimming took 3 bases from V and 3 from J, leaving 10 bases between them. The CDR3, as DNA: TGTGCCACCAGTGATAGAGCCCGGGACACCGGGGAGCTGTTTTTT. Encoded protein: CATSDRARDTGELFF.

V gene TRBV2 combines with J gene TRBJ2-2; 8 nucleotides align to TRBD2. V lost 7 bases and J lost 6; bases outside the gene matches: 4. CDR1 is SNHLY, CDR2 FYNNEI, per germline. The CDR3 is 13 residues long. DNA of the CDR3: TGTGCCAGCACTCGGGGGGGCCCCGGGGAGCTGTTTTTT. This translates into CASTRGGPGELFF.

This chain uses TRBV14 with TRBJ2-3; D remains unclear. V was trimmed by 3 bases and J by 13 bases, leaving 17 bases between them. Germline CDR1 and CDR2: SGHDN and FVKESK. CDR3 length equals 13 residues. CDR3 nucleotides: TGTGCCAGCAGCCATGCCTACAGACGCACGGAGTATTTT. Translating gives CASSHAYRRTEYF.

This clone has only one observation. V is TRBV28 and J is TRBJ1-1; tentatively, D is TRBD1 (5 bases). The germline V gene has CDR1 MDHEN and CDR2 SYDVKM. This CDR3 is 14 amino acids long. V was cut by 7 bases and J by 4 bases, with 16 bases left in between. The CDR3 DNA follows: TGTGCCAGCACCACCGCCGGGGGAAGCACTGAAGCTTTCTTT. It is translated as CASTTAGGSTEAFF.

This clone is deemed medium-sized (0.01 to 0.1%). The chain links TRBV4-1 to TRBJ1-6; D is unclear. CDR1 is MGHRA and CDR2 is YSYEKL in the germline V gene. The CDR3 covers 13 residues. With 2 bases removed from V and 8 bases from J, the gap between germline ends came to 7 bases. CDR3 DNA sequence: TGCGCCAGCAGCCAAAGTACTGATTCACCCCTCCACTTT. Protein product: CASSQSTDSPLHF.

This clone was picked up one time. The rearrangement uses TRBV12-5 and TRBJ2-5; 9 bases map to TRBD1. Trimming at V came to 6 bases and at J to 4 bases, leaving 6 bases not matched to a gene. This CDR3 region has 14 residues. CDR1 is LGHNT and CDR2 is FRNRAP in the germline V gene. The CDR3 loop is CASGDGQGSETQYF. Here the CDR3 DNA reads TGTGCTAGTGGGGACGGACAGGGGTCAGAGACCCAGTACTTC.

The chain has TRBV2 and TRBJ1-3; the D gene is possibly TRBD1 (5 bases). Germline V lookup: CDR1 SNHLY, CDR2 FYNNEI. Trimming cost V 9 bases and J 0 bases, with 15 bases left between them. CDR3 length: 15 amino acids. This CDR3 is CARGGPTLSGNTIYF. The CDR3, as DNA: TGTGCCAGGGGGGGACCAACTCTCTCTGGAAACACCATATATTTT.

The chain employs TRBV24-1 and TRBJ2-7; D gene ambiguous. The CDR3 length is 15 residues. V gave up 5 bases and J gave up 0 bases, with 13 bases separating them. Per the germline V gene, CDR1 is KGHDR and CDR2 is SFDVKD. The CDR3 protein is CATSGGNDASYEQYF. CDR3 nucleotide sequence: TGTGCCACCAGTGGAGGAAACGATGCCTCCTACGAGCAGTACTTC.

In this sample, this clone turned up once. This chain joins TRBV7-8 and TRBJ2-3, with TRBD1 matching over 7 bases. Unmatched junction bases numbered 10, after V lost 8 bases and J lost 8 bases. The germline V gene has CDR1 SGHVS and CDR2 FQNEAQ. CDR3 size: 13 residues. The CDR3 coding sequence is TGTGCCAGCCGTACAGGGGCCCGGGGTACGCAGTATTTT. Translated, it gives CASRTGARGTQYF.

Only one count was recorded for this clone. The V gene is TRBV18, the J gene TRBJ1-4; TRBD1 aligns across 8 bases. The CDR3 is 15 amino acids. CDR1 is KGHSH and CDR2 is LQKENI in the germline V gene. Trimming removed 2 bases from V and 4 bases from J; junction bases left unmatched: 3. The CDR3 DNA follows: TGTGCCAGCTCACCATCAGGGGGCGTTAATGAAAAACTGTTTTTT. Its translation: CASSPSGGVNEKLFF.

The CDR3 nucleotides are TGTGCCAGCAGTCGGACTAGCGAGTACCAAGAGACCCAGTACTTC. Translating it yields CASSRTSEYQETQYF. The chain has TRBV6-5 and TRBJ2-5; TRBD2 aligns across 9 bases. Germline CDR1 reads MNHEY; CDR2 reads SVGAGI. Trimming at V came to 5 bases and at J to 0 bases, leaving 4 bases not matched to a gene. The CDR3 covers 15 residues.

The chain couples TRBV5-1 to TRBJ2-5; a possible D gene is TRBD1 (6 bases). CDR3 length: 15 residues. CDR1 is SGHRS and CDR2 is YFSETQ in the germline V gene. V was pared by 4 bases and J by 0 bases, with 13 bases between. CDR3 sequence (DNA): TGCGCCAGCAGCGACACAGGGTCGTACCAAGAGACCCAGTACTTC. Translated: CASSDTGSYQETQYF.

V is TRBV5-1 and J is TRBJ1-5; D ambiguous. The CDR3 runs to 13 residues. V was trimmed by 5 bases and J by 0 bases, leaving 6 bases between them. Germline values: CDR1 SGHRS, CDR2 YFSETQ. The DNA of the CDR3 is TGCGCCAGCAGGAGTAATAGCAATCAGCCCCAGCATTTT. It encodes CASRSNSNQPQHF.

The chain links TRBV6-5 to TRBJ1-4, with a weak D call TRBD1 (6 bases). In germline, CDR1 is MNHEY, CDR2 SVGAGI. The CDR3 has 14 amino acids. V lost 6 bases and J lost 7, with 15 bases in between. CDR3 loop: CASRYTGLGEKLFF. The CDR3, as DNA: TGTGCCAGCAGGTATACAGGGTTAGGTGAAAAACTGTTTTTT.

The chain has TRBV24-1 and TRBJ1-1; D may be TRBD1 (6 bases). This CDR3 has 15 residues. Germline V CDR1 and CDR2: KGHDR, SFDVKD. Between the trimmed V and J ends, which lost 3 bases and 8 bases, there was a span of 18 bases. DNA of the CDR3: TGTGCCACCAGTGATCCTAGGACAGAAGCCGCCGAAGCTTTCTTT. This translates into CATSDPRTEAAEAFF.

This chain uses TRBV2 with TRBJ1-5, with D perhaps matching TRBD1 (6 bases). The CDR3 is made up of 15 amino acids. Germline CDR1 reads SNHLY; CDR2 reads FYNNEI. V lost 3 bases and J lost 0, with 9 bases in between. CDR3 bases: TGTGCCAGCAGTGAGGACAGCAATAGCAATCAGCCCCAGCATTTT. This encodes CASSEDSNSNQPQHF.

V is TRBV2 and J is TRBJ2-3; 8 bases match TRBD2. V shed 6 bases and J 6 bases; nucleotides not matched to a gene: 14. Germline CDR1 is SNHLY and CDR2 is FYNNEI. This CDR3 has 16 amino acids. DNA of the CDR3: TGTGCCAGCAGCCGATCACTAGCGGCCTTACGGGATACGCAGTATTTT. Translation: CASSRSLAALRDTQYF.

This chain joins TRBV28 and TRBJ2-7; 7 bases fit TRBD1. V shed 0 bases, J shed 0 bases, and the junction held 11 bases outside the gene matches. Germline-derived CDR1 and CDR2 are MDHEN and SYDVKM. The CDR3 is 18 amino acids. CDR3: CASSLWPNLGQRSYEQYV. DNA of the CDR3: TGTGCCAGCAGTTTATGGCCGAACCTGGGACAGCGCTCCTACGAGCAGTACGTC.

The chain carries TRBV2 and TRBJ2-2; D might be TRBD1 (6 bases). The ends were cut back, 6 bases at V and 4 bases at J, with 12 bases in the middle. CDR3 length equals 14 residues. CDR1 and CDR2 from the germline V gene are SNHLY and FYNNEI. The chain's CDR3 is CASRGATFTGELFF. CDR3 nucleotides: TGTGCCAGCAGGGGGGCTACCTTCACCGGGGAGCTGTTTTTT.

The chain is built from TRBV2 and TRBJ1-6, with D perhaps matching TRBD1 (6 bases). Germline values: CDR1 SNHLY, CDR2 FYNNEI. V was trimmed by 4 bases and J by 10 bases, leaving 14 bases between them. The CDR3 length is 14 residues. Written as DNA, the CDR3 is TGTGCCAGCAGTGTTACAGGGTTAGAATCACCCCTCCACTTT. This sequence encodes CASSVTGLESPLHF.

This chain connects TRBV13 to TRBJ2-3, with a possible D match to TRBD2 (6 bases). Between the trimmed V and J ends, which lost 0 bases and 2 bases, there was a span of 12 bases. The CDR3 extends over 16 amino acids. CDR1 and CDR2 from the germline V gene are PRHDT and FYEKMQ (reference sequence). DNA of the CDR3: TGTGCCAGCAGCTTAGGGAGGGAGGCCTTCACAGATACGCAGTATTTT. Encoded protein: CASSLGREAFTDTQYF.